The next 27 T cell receptor beta chains were all read from a single sample in a study of regulatory T cells in long-lasting Graves disease. Indicated time point: newly diagnosed GD, antithyroid drugs for less than 3 months. With RNA extracted from PBMCs as input, the TCR library was made. Arm-PCR of CDR3 regions and iRepertoire HTBI primers were used to build TCR beta libraries. TCRdb analysed the multiplex PCR reads with MiXCR anew, one entry per CDR3 protein. Counted here are roughly 350,000 distinct CDR3 sequences, approximately 15% occurring once; the ten biggest clones make up roughly 29%. This sample was shared with a second study, whose subject was T cells in Graves' hyperthyroidism and ophthalmopathy.

Here the sequenced sample was peripheral blood mononuclear cells (PBMCs), taken at new diagnosis, from a patient treated with antithyroid drugs. These receptors all come from a man aged 35 to 55 with Graves disease.

The table lists this clonotype with a few counts. The chain carries TRBV20-1 and TRBJ2-7, with D unresolved. CDR1 and CDR2 (germline): DFQATT, SNEGSKA (reference sequence). Trimming stripped 0 bases from V and 3 bases from J, with 6 bases between. This CDR3 is 12 amino acids long. In DNA form, the CDR3 reads TGCAGTGCTAGAGAGCAGGTCTACGAGCAGTACTTC. Its translation: CSAREQVYEQYF.

This clonotype came up many times. The chain couples TRBV2 to TRBJ2-1; D could derive from TRBD1 or TRBD2 (7 bases each). Trimming shortened V by 10 bases and J by 3 bases, and 19 bases separated the two germline ends. CDR1 is SNHLY and CDR2 is FYNNEI in the germline V gene. The CDR3 consists of 15 residues. The CDR3 DNA follows: TGTGCCACACCAGGGGGGGACAGTGACTACAATGAGCAGTTCTTC. It translates to CATPGGDSDYNEQFF.

The chain joins TRBV25-1 to TRBJ2-7; D is uncertain. The CDR3 runs 12 residues. Trimming stripped 6 bases from V and 4 bases from J, with 10 bases between. The germline V gene has CDR1 MGHDK and CDR2 SYGVNS. CDR3 in DNA: TGTGCCAGCAGCGATTCACTTTACGAGCAGTACTTC. It yields the protein CASSDSLYEQYF.

Concerning this clonotype itself: A much more abundant neighbour one base away suggests this may be a read error. The chain links TRBV7-9 to TRBJ1-3; D uncertain. V was shortened by 0 bases and J by 0 bases, with 9 bases between the two germline ends. The CDR3 sequence is 16 residues long. Germline V gene lookup returns CDR1 SEHNR and CDR2 FQNEAQ (reference sequence). CDR3 loop: CASSLAGRTSGNTIYF. The CDR3 nucleotides are TGTGCCAGCAGCTTAGCCGGGCGGACCTCTGGAAACACCATATATTTT.

This rearrangement joins TRBV12-3 or TRBV12-4 to TRBJ2-1, with D possibly matching TRBD2 (6 bases). The CDR3 is made up of 18 amino acids. Trimming left V 6 bases short and J 8 bases short, with 29 bases between. CDR3 sequence reads: CASSPETSGEWLGYEQFF. In DNA, the CDR3 is TGTGCCAGCAGCCCCGAGACTAGTGGAGAGTGGTTGGGCTATGAGCAGTTCTTC.

For this clonotype: This sequence is one base from a far larger clone and is likely a read error. This chain uses TRBV11-2 with TRBJ2-3; D is ambiguous. Germline CDR1 and CDR2: SGHAT and FQNNGV. Trimming stripped 8 bases from V and 2 bases from J, with 17 bases between. The CDR3 sequence is 15 residues long. The CDR3 DNA reads TGTGCCAGCCCCGCCGGGCAGGCCCCCACAGATACGCAGTATTTT. Translated, it gives CASPAGQAPTDTQYF. The full variable domain, with the rest looked up from reference TRBV11-2 and TRBJ2-3, is EAGVAQSPRYKIIEKRQSVAFWCNPISGHATLYWYQQILGQGPKLLIQFQNNGVVDDSQLPKDRFSAERLKGVDSTLKIQPAKLEDSAVYLCASPAGQAPTDTQYFGPGTRLTVL.

This clonotype was detected only a few times. J is TRBJ1-1 and V is TRBV27, with a possible D match to TRBD1 (5 bases). This CDR3 has 14 amino acids. In germline, CDR1 is MNHEY, CDR2 SMNVEV (reference sequence). Trimming stripped 0 bases from V and 3 bases from J, with 8 bases between. CDR3 sequence: CASSLSAGDTEAFF. CDR3 in DNA: TGTGCCAGCAGTTTATCGGCGGGGGACACTGAAGCTTTCTTT.

This clonotype was recorded at least ten times. The chain combines TRBV18 with TRBJ2-1, with 7 bases identical to TRBD2. J lost 0 bases, V lost 5 bases, and 1 base had no gene match. Germline V gives CDR1 KGHSH, CDR2 LQKENI. This CDR3 is built from 14 residues. CDR3 nucleotide sequence: TGTGCCAGCTCAGGCGGGGGCTCCTACAATGAGCAGTTCTTC. Protein product: CASSGGGSYNEQFF. The whole variable domain, remainder taken from reference TRBV18 and TRBJ2-1, is NAGVMQNPRHLVRRRGQEARLRCSPMKGHSHVYWYRQLPEEGLKFMVYLQKENIIDESGMPKERFSAEFPKEGPSILRIQQVVRGDSAAYFCASSGGGSYNEQFFGPGTRLTVL.

The table lists this clonotype with many counts. The rearrangement uses TRBV3-1 and TRBJ2-5; D uncertain. Deletions cut 1 base from V and 4 bases from J, with 10 bases between. Germline V gives CDR1 LGHDT, CDR2 YNNKEL (reference sequence). This CDR3 is 14 amino acids long. Written as DNA, the CDR3 is TGTGCCAGCAGCCAAGGATTCCCGGCAGAGACCCAGTACTTC. Amino acids: CASSQGFPAETQYF.

This clonotype was counted many times. The V gene is TRBV9, the J gene TRBJ1-1; D is ambiguous. CDR3 size: 15 residues. CDR1 is SGDLS, CDR2 YYNGEE, per germline. The germline V and J ends were trimmed by 3 bases and 5 bases, with 17 bases remaining between them. CDR3 nucleotides: TGTGCCAGCAGCGCCAGTCCCGCGGCGAGGACTGAAGCTTTCTTT. Its protein product is CASSASPAARTEAFF.

As regards this clonotype: A much more abundant neighbour one base away suggests this may be a read error. This chain connects TRBV20-1 to TRBJ2-3, with a tentative D call TRBD1 (5 bases). The CDR3 extends over 10 amino acids. Germline-derived CDR1 and CDR2 are DFQATT and SNEGSKA (reference sequence). In DNA, the CDR3 is TGCAGTGCTGACAGAAATACGCAGTGTTTT. Encoded protein: CSADRNTQCF.

Ten or more counts support this clonotype. This chain joins TRBV2 and TRBJ1-2, with D unclear. The CDR3 runs to 11 residues. Germline V lookup: CDR1 SNHLY, CDR2 FYNNEI. Trimming took off 4 bases at V and 6 bases at J, with 6 bases between the two ends. For the CDR3, the DNA is TGTGCCAGCAGTGTCACCCATGGCTACACCTTC. This codes for CASSVTHGYTF.

This clonotype came up many times. The chain carries TRBV2 and TRBJ2-5, with 13 nucleotides matching TRBD2. With V trimmed by 0 bases and J by 4 bases, 5 bases remained unmatched. Germline-derived CDR1 and CDR2 are SNHLY and FYNNEI. CDR3 length: 17 residues. In nucleotides, the CDR3 is TGTGCCAGCAGTGAAGCGAGGACTAGCGGGGGAGGAGAGACCCAGTACTTC. This sequence encodes CASSEARTSGGGETQYF. Filled out from reference TRBV2 and TRBJ2-5, the complete variable domain reads EPEVTQTPSHQVTQMGQEVILRCVPISNHLYFYWYRQILGQKVEFLVSFYNNEISEKSEIFDDQFSVERPDGSNFTLKIRSTKLEDSAMYFCASSEARTSGGGETQYFGPGTRLLVL.

This clonotype was detected ten times or more. CDR3 loop: CASSQRTHRSNEQFF. In DNA, the CDR3 is TGTGCCAGCAGTCAGAGGACTCACCGCTCCAATGAGCAGTTCTTC. V usage is TRBV28 and J usage is TRBJ2-1; D perhaps matches TRBD2 (5 bases). V was trimmed by 5 bases and J by 6 bases, leaving 17 bases between them. The CDR3 loop spans 15 amino acids. Germline CDR1 MDHEN, CDR2 SYDVKM.

The chain is built from TRBV11-2 and TRBJ2-2, with D possibly TRBD2 on 6 matching bases. The CDR3 is 16 residues long. Trimming took 5 bases from V and 10 from J, leaving 23 bases between them. Per germline, CDR1 SGHAT and CDR2 FQNNGV. CDR3 in amino acids: CASSRTGTLLAPELFF. In nucleotides, the CDR3 is TGTGCCAGCAGCCGGACCGGGACTTTACTCGCCCCGGAGCTGTTTTTT.

The chain uses TRBV15 and TRBJ2-2; 9 nucleotides line up with TRBD2. The CDR3 is 14 amino acids. V lost 3 bases, J lost 8 bases, and 4 bases stayed unmatched. The V gene's germline CDR1 is LNHNV and CDR2 YYDKDF (reference sequence). The CDR3 DNA reads as TGTGCCACCAGCAGGGTTAGCGGGGGTGGGGAGCTGTTTTTT. This codes for CATSRVSGGGELFF.

V and J are TRBV4-1 and TRBJ2-3, with D uncertain. Trimming left V 3 bases short and J 1 base short, with 11 bases between. The CDR3 is 15 residues long. Germline assignment: CDR1 MGHRA and CDR2 YSYEKL. CDR3 protein: CASSQKAVGTDTQYF. DNA for the CDR3: TGCGCCAGCAGCCAGAAGGCGGTGGGCACAGATACGCAGTATTTT.

This clonotype was counted ten times or more. This chain links TRBV18 with TRBJ2-3, with D maybe TRBD1 (6 bases). Trimming removed 3 bases at V and 4 bases at J, with 11 bases between. This CDR3 is built from 14 residues. Germline-derived CDR1 and CDR2 are KGHSH and LQKENI. The CDR3, as DNA: TGTGCCAGCTCACCTCTACAGGGAGCAGATACGCAGTATTTT. Its protein product is CASSPLQGADTQYF.

J is TRBJ2-7 and V is TRBV12-3 or TRBV12-4, with D unresolved. Between the trimmed V and J ends, which lost 1 base and 1 base, there was a span of 8 bases. The CDR3 consists of 14 residues. The CDR3 DNA is TGTGCCAGCAGTTTAGATCCACAGTCCTACGAGCAGTACTTC. This gives the protein CASSLDPQSYEQYF.

This clonotype showed up many times. The chain has TRBV20-1 and TRBJ2-5; D tentatively fits TRBD1 or TRBD2 (5 bases each). The V end lost 6 bases, the J end lost 7 bases, and 24 bases lay between the germline ends. The CDR3 loop spans 15 amino acids. Germline V gene sequence: CDR1 DFQATT, CDR2 SNEGSKA (reference sequence). CDR3 protein: CSASPRGWGTGTQYF. The CDR3, as DNA: TGCAGTGCCTCTCCGAGGGGTTGGGGGACGGGGACCCAGTACTTC.

This clonotype was counted at least ten times. This chain uses TRBV20-1 with TRBJ2-3, with 7 positions matching TRBD1. Trimming removed 0 bases from V and 7 bases from J; junction bases left unmatched: 16. The length of the CDR3 is 17 residues. Germline V gene sequence: CDR1 DFQATT, CDR2 SNEGSKA (reference sequence). This CDR3 reads CSARDRGLGTATHTQYF. The CDR3 nucleotides are TGCAGTGCTAGAGATCGAGGTCTCGGGACAGCGACCCATACGCAGTATTTT.

This clonotype showed up many times. This chain joins TRBV20-1 and TRBJ2-3; the D call may be TRBD1 or TRBD2 (6 bases each). CDR3 length: 14 residues. Germline loops: CDR1 DFQATT, CDR2 SNEGSKA (reference sequence). The V gene lost 3 bases and the J gene lost 4 bases, with 14 bases spanning the gap. CDR3 bases: TGCAGTGCTAGTCCCGGGGGCCCCCCAGATACGCAGTATTTT. It translates to CSASPGGPPDTQYF.

The CDR3 bases are TGTGCCAGCAGCTTGGGCGGGTACCAAAATGAAAAACTGTTTTTT. Translating it yields CASSLGGYQNEKLFF. The chain employs TRBV5-4 and TRBJ1-4; D is unclear. The CDR3 loop spans 15 amino acids. The germline V gene has CDR1 SGHNT and CDR2 YYREEE (reference sequence). V gave up 0 bases and J gave up 5 bases, with 11 bases separating them. Together with reference TRBV5-4 and TRBJ1-4, the CDR3 gives the full variable domain: ETGVTQSPTHLIKTRGQQVTLRCSSQSGHNTVSWYQQALGQGPQFIFQYYREEENGRGNFPPRFSGLQFPNYSSELNVNALELDDSALYLCASSLGGYQNEKLFFGSGTQLSVL.

This clonotype was found many times. This chain uses TRBV11-2 with TRBJ2-7; 9 bases agree with TRBD1. V lost 4 bases, J lost 4 bases, and 8 bases stayed unmatched. The CDR3 has 15 residues. CDR1 is SGHAT, CDR2 FQNNGV, per germline. The DNA for the CDR3 is TGTGCCAGCAGCTCCCCCCGACAGGGGGTGTACGAGCAGTACTTC. This sequence encodes CASSSPRQGVYEQYF.

Details on this clonotype: The conserved phenylalanine or tryptophan normally closing the CDR3 is absent here, so this likely arose from a read error. The CDR3 protein is CASSESRVGNTEAFS. The CDR3, as DNA: TGCGCCAGCAGTGAGTCGAGAGTCGGGAACACTGAAGCTTTCTCT. The chain recombines TRBV10-1 with TRBJ1-1; D not certain. Trimming took 0 bases from V and 1 from J, leaving 9 bases between them. In germline, CDR1 is WNHNN, CDR2 SYGVQD (reference sequence). The CDR3 sequence is 15 residues long.

The sample holds many counts of this clonotype. The rearrangement links TRBV6-2 or TRBV6-3 to TRBJ1-1, with D uncertain. V lost 0 bases, J lost 5 bases, and 4 bases lay in between. Germline CDR1 MNHEY, CDR2 SVGEGT. This CDR3 contains 12 residues. The CDR3 region has the DNA TGTGCCAGCAGTTACTCGAGGACTGAAGCTTTCTTT. Its protein product is CASSYSRTEAFF.

The sample holds a few counts of this clonotype. Since a far larger clone is one base different, this is likely a read error. Without the conserved terminal phenylalanine or tryptophan, this CDR3 likely stems from a read error. The chain links TRBV7-9 to TRBJ1-1, with D hard to call. V shed 3 bases and J shed 3 bases, with 8 bases lying between them. Germline V gene lookup returns CDR1 SEHNR and CDR2 FQNEAQ (reference sequence). The CDR3 contains 13 residues. CDR3 sequence reads: CASSFGGDTEAFS. The CDR3, as DNA: TGTGCCAGCAGCTTCGGCGGGGACACTGAAGCTTTCTCT.